This is a list of T cell receptor beta chains from one sample in a study of shared clonotypes between healthy human individuals. The table came from immunoSEQ multiplex PCR; TCRdb's copy has only in-frame clones and leaves some out. This sample carries 550,000 to 650,000 clones, roughly 96% of them seen once, and the ten largest clones take more than 0.085%. Sequencing was carried out using naive CD8+ T cells sorted from blood. The receptors were sampled from a woman aged 25 to 39 in good health. Both conserved end residues are part of each CDR3. D genes are given only for firm matches. Clone size is stated in some rows and not others, as once, few, many or a class when expanded.

D gene: TRBD1; V gene: TRBV15; J gene: TRBJ1-1; clone size: -; CDR3 DNA: TGTGCCACCAGCAGGACAGGGCTGAACACTGAAGCTTTCTTT; CDR3 protein: CATSRTGLNTEAFF
D gene: TRBD1; V gene: TRBV5-6; J gene: TRBJ2-7; clone size: once; CDR3 DNA: TGTGCCAGCAGCATTAATTACAGGGGGCAAGGGGACGAGCAGTACTTC; CDR3 protein: CASSINYRGQGDEQYF
D gene: TRBD1; V gene: TRBV28; J gene: TRBJ1-1; clone size: -; CDR3 DNA: TGTGCCAGCAGTTTATTCGGGACAGCCGAAGGAGCTTTCTTT; CDR3 protein: CASSLFGTAEGAFF
D gene: TRBD1; V gene: TRBV28; J gene: TRBJ1-5; clone size: -; CDR3 DNA: TGTGCCAGCAGTGTCATACAGGGGGTAAGCAATCAGCCCCAGCATTTT; CDR3 protein: CASSVIQGVSNQPQHF
D gene: -; V gene: TRBV4-2; J gene: TRBJ1-2; clone size: -; CDR3 DNA: TGTGCCAGCAGCCAAGAGGCAGGGACGGTTGATGATGGCTACACCTTC; CDR3 protein: CASSQEAGTVDDGYTF
D gene: -; V gene: TRBV5-4; J gene: TRBJ2-3; clone size: -; CDR3 DNA: TGTGCCAGCAGCTTCTTTGGGAACACAGATACGCAGTATTTT; CDR3 protein: CASSFFGNTDTQYF
D gene: TRBD1; V gene: TRBV4-2; J gene: TRBJ1-1; clone size: -; CDR3 DNA: TGTGCCAGCAGTCAGGGGGTGAACACTGAAGCTTTCTTT; CDR3 protein: CASSQGVNTEAFF
D gene: -; V gene: TRBV4-1; J gene: TRBJ1-6; clone size: once; CDR3 DNA: TGCGCCAGCAGCCAAACCCAAGACGGACCCCTCCACTTT; CDR3 protein: CASSQTQDGPLHF
D gene: -; V gene: TRBV28; J gene: TRBJ2-3; clone size: -; CDR3 DNA: TGTGCCAGCAGTTTTAGCATCACAGATACGCAGTATTTT; CDR3 protein: CASSFSITDTQYF
D gene: -; V gene: TRBV5-4; J gene: TRBJ2-3; clone size: -; CDR3 DNA: TGTGCCAGCAGCTTCGGGCTTCTAGGGATAGATACGCAGTATTTT; CDR3 protein: CASSFGLLGIDTQYF
D gene: -; V gene: TRBV9; J gene: TRBJ1-4; clone size: -; CDR3 DNA: TGTGCCAGCAGCGCCGAAGGTACGACTAATGAAAAACTGTTTTTT; CDR3 protein: CASSAEGTTNEKLFF
D gene: -; V gene: TRBV5-1; J gene: TRBJ2-5; clone size: -; CDR3 DNA: TGCGCCAGCAGCCTCGACGGAAATCAACAAGAGACCCAGTACTTC; CDR3 protein: CASSLDGNQQETQYF
D gene: -; V gene: TRBV7-9; J gene: TRBJ1-2; clone size: -; CDR3 DNA: TGTGCCAGCAGCGTTCGACAGGAATATGGCTACACCTTC; CDR3 protein: CASSVRQEYGYTF
D gene: -; V gene: TRBV9; J gene: TRBJ2-7; clone size: -; CDR3 DNA: TGTGCCAGCAGCGTCCGGATGGGCGACCACTACGAGCAGTACTTC; CDR3 protein: CASSVRMGDHYEQYF
D gene: -; V gene: TRBV4-2; J gene: TRBJ2-1; clone size: -; CDR3 DNA: TGTGCCAGCAGCCAAGATCCGGGAGAGTCCTACAATGAGCAGTTCTTC; CDR3 protein: CASSQDPGESYNEQFF
D gene: TRBD1; V gene: TRBV25-1; J gene: TRBJ1-6; clone size: -; CDR3 DNA: TGTGCCAGCGGAATCCGGGACAGCGGTTCACCCCTCCACTTT; CDR3 protein: CASGIRDSGSPLHF
D gene: -; V gene: TRBV27; J gene: TRBJ1-3; clone size: -; CDR3 DNA: TGTGCCAGCAGGTCCTCCTCTGGAAACACCATATATTTT; CDR3 protein: CASRSSSGNTIYF
D gene: -; V gene: TRBV4-1; J gene: TRBJ1-5; clone size: -; CDR3 DNA: TGCGCCAGCAGCCAAGGACACAGCAATCAGCCCCAGCATTTT; CDR3 protein: CASSQGHSNQPQHF
D gene: -; V gene: TRBV10-3; J gene: TRBJ1-1; clone size: -; CDR3 DNA: TGTGCCATCAGTGAAGTTGAGGGATACACTGAAGCTTTCTTT; CDR3 protein: CAISEVEGYTEAFF
D gene: -; V gene: TRBV18; J gene: TRBJ1-3; clone size: -; CDR3 DNA: TGTGCCAGCTCACCACCTCCTCCCCAGGTGACCTCTGGAAACACCATATATTTT; CDR3 protein: CASSPPPPQVTSGNTIYF
D gene: -; V gene: TRBV5-5; J gene: TRBJ2-2; clone size: -; CDR3 DNA: TGTGCCAGCAGCTTGGGTGGCACCGGGGAGCTGTTTTTT; CDR3 protein: CASSLGGTGELFF
D gene: -; V gene: TRBV28; J gene: TRBJ1-1; clone size: -; CDR3 DNA: TGTGCCAGCATGCGAACGGGGAGCCTCGACGGCACTGAAGCTTTCTTT; CDR3 protein: CASMRTGSLDGTEAFF
D gene: TRBD1; V gene: TRBV4-2; J gene: TRBJ1-5; clone size: once; CDR3 DNA: TGTGCCAGCAGCCAAGATTCGACAGGGGGCAGGCCCCAGCATTTT; CDR3 protein: CASSQDSTGGRPQHF
D gene: -; V gene: TRBV28; J gene: TRBJ1-1; clone size: -; CDR3 DNA: TGTGCCAGCAGTTTCCGGGGGAGAGGGAACACTGAAGCTTTCTTT; CDR3 protein: CASSFRGRGNTEAFF
D gene: -; V gene: TRBV28; J gene: TRBJ2-1; clone size: -; CDR3 DNA: TGTGCCAGCAGTTTTTTGCAAAGCTCCTACAATGAGCAGTTCTTC; CDR3 protein: CASSFLQSSYNEQFF
D gene: -; V gene: TRBV13; J gene: TRBJ2-6; clone size: -; CDR3 DNA: TGTGCCAGCAGCTACTCTCCAGAGGCCAACGTCCTGACTTTC; CDR3 protein: CASSYSPEANVLTF
D gene: -; V gene: TRBV27; J gene: TRBJ2-1; clone size: -; CDR3 DNA: TGTGCCAGCAGTTCAGGGTGGAACTCCTACAATGAGCAGTTCTTC; CDR3 protein: CASSSGWNSYNEQFF
D gene: -; V gene: TRBV27; J gene: TRBJ2-1; clone size: -; CDR3 DNA: TGTGCCAGCAGTTTCATTAGAGGGGATGAGCAGTTCTTC; CDR3 protein: CASSFIRGDEQFF
D gene: TRBD1; V gene: TRBV28; J gene: TRBJ2-7; clone size: -; CDR3 DNA: TGTGCCAGCAGTCCGCTCCTGACAGGGGGCAACTACGAGCAGTACTTC; CDR3 protein: CASSPLLTGGNYEQYF
D gene: -; V gene: TRBV6-5; J gene: TRBJ2-5; clone size: once; CDR3 DNA: TGTGCCAGCAGTACCTCCCTAGCGTTCGAGACCCAGTACTTC; CDR3 protein: CASSTSLAFETQYF
D gene: -; V gene: TRBV5-1; J gene: TRBJ1-3; clone size: -; CDR3 DNA: TGCGCCAGCAGATATCGGTCCCCACTTTCCTCTGGAAACACCATATATTTT; CDR3 protein: CASRYRSPLSSGNTIYF
D gene: -; V gene: TRBV27; J gene: TRBJ1-2; clone size: once; CDR3 DNA: TGTGCCAGCAGTTATTCGGACAGATGGGGCTACACCTTC; CDR3 protein: CASSYSDRWGYTF
D gene: -; V gene: TRBV29-1; J gene: TRBJ1-2; clone size: once; CDR3 DNA: TGCAGCGTTGAGGGGGTGTCCTATGGCTACACCTTC; CDR3 protein: CSVEGVSYGYTF
D gene: TRBD2; V gene: TRBV7-9; J gene: TRBJ2-1; clone size: -; CDR3 DNA: TGTGCCAGCAGCTTAGCGTTGCTAGCGGGGAATGAGCAGTTCTTC; CDR3 protein: CASSLALLAGNEQFF
D gene: TRBD1; V gene: TRBV27; J gene: TRBJ2-1; clone size: once; CDR3 DNA: TGTGCCAGCAGTTTTTTGGGACAGTCCTACAATGAGCAGTTCTTC; CDR3 protein: CASSFLGQSYNEQFF
D gene: TRBD2; V gene: TRBV28; J gene: TRBJ2-5; clone size: -; CDR3 DNA: TGTGCCAGCAGTTTTCGGGGGGGAGAGACCCAGTACTTC; CDR3 protein: CASSFRGGETQYF
D gene: -; V gene: TRBV2; J gene: TRBJ1-4; clone size: once; CDR3 DNA: TGTGCCAGCAGTGAACACCCCCGAGAGACAACTAATGAAAAACTGTTTTTT; CDR3 protein: CASSEHPRETTNEKLFF
D gene: -; V gene: TRBV2; J gene: TRBJ2-5; clone size: once; CDR3 DNA: TGTGCCAGCAGTGGCTTCAGACAAGAGACCCAGTACTTC; CDR3 protein: CASSGFRQETQYF
D gene: -; V gene: TRBV6-1; J gene: TRBJ2-7; clone size: -; CDR3 DNA: TGTGCCAGCAGGGAAAGGCGGAGGGAGCAGTACTTC; CDR3 protein: CASRERRREQYF
D gene: TRBD1; V gene: TRBV29-1; J gene: TRBJ1-1; clone size: -; CDR3 DNA: TGCAGCGGTGGAAACCGGGACAGGACCACCAACACTGAAGCTTTCTTT; CDR3 protein: CSGGNRDRTTNTEAFF
D gene: TRBD1; V gene: TRBV6-4; J gene: TRBJ1-5; clone size: few; CDR3 DNA: TGTGCCAGCAGTGCCGCAGGGGGCGGGAATCAGCCCCAGCATTTT; CDR3 protein: CASSAAGGGNQPQHF
D gene: TRBD2; V gene: TRBV19; J gene: TRBJ2-3; clone size: -; CDR3 DNA: TGTGCCAGTAGTATTTCCCTAGCGGTCACAGATACGCAGTATTTT; CDR3 protein: CASSISLAVTDTQYF
D gene: -; V gene: TRBV28; J gene: TRBJ2-7; clone size: -; CDR3 DNA: TGTGCCAGCAGTCCCCCCCGAGACAGGCTCGTCGACGAGCAGTACTTC; CDR3 protein: CASSPPRDRLVDEQYF
D gene: TRBD1; V gene: TRBV28; J gene: TRBJ2-7; clone size: -; CDR3 DNA: TGTGCCAGCAGTTTCACAGGGGAAGGGAACGAGCAGTACTTC; CDR3 protein: CASSFTGEGNEQYF
D gene: -; V gene: TRBV11-3; J gene: TRBJ2-1; clone size: -; CDR3 DNA: TGTGCCAGCAGCCCGGACAGCTCGACTTACAATGAGCAGTTCTTC; CDR3 protein: CASSPDSSTYNEQFF
D gene: TRBD1; V gene: TRBV5-5; J gene: TRBJ1-1; clone size: -; CDR3 DNA: TGTGCCAGCAGCTTAGGGCGAGACAGGGCGCCTGAAGCTTTCTTT; CDR3 protein: CASSLGRDRAPEAFF
D gene: -; V gene: TRBV27; J gene: TRBJ2-5; clone size: -; CDR3 DNA: TGTGCCAGCAGTTTATTTCCAGCGTTCTGGGAGACCCAGTACTTC; CDR3 protein: CASSLFPAFWETQYF
D gene: -; V gene: TRBV19; J gene: TRBJ2-7; clone size: -; CDR3 DNA: TGTGCCAGTAGTATATCAGGGGCCGGTTTCTACGAGCAGTACTTC; CDR3 protein: CASSISGAGFYEQYF
D gene: -; V gene: TRBV20-1; J gene: TRBJ1-1; clone size: -; CDR3 DNA: TGCAGTGCTAGGGCCTTCACTGAAGCTTTCTTT; CDR3 protein: CSARAFTEAFF
D gene: -; V gene: TRBV10-3; J gene: TRBJ1-1; clone size: -; CDR3 DNA: TGTGCCATCAGACCTGGGGGACTCTTGAACACTGAAGCTTTCTTT; CDR3 protein: CAIRPGGLLNTEAFF
D gene: -; V gene: TRBV27; J gene: TRBJ2-5; clone size: -; CDR3 DNA: TGTGCCAGCAGTTCCTACTCGAGGCCCGAGACCCAGTACTTC; CDR3 protein: CASSSYSRPETQYF
D gene: -; V gene: TRBV27; J gene: TRBJ2-7; clone size: -; CDR3 DNA: TGTGCCAGCAGTTCTATGGACACCCCCTACGAGCAGTACTTC; CDR3 protein: CASSSMDTPYEQYF